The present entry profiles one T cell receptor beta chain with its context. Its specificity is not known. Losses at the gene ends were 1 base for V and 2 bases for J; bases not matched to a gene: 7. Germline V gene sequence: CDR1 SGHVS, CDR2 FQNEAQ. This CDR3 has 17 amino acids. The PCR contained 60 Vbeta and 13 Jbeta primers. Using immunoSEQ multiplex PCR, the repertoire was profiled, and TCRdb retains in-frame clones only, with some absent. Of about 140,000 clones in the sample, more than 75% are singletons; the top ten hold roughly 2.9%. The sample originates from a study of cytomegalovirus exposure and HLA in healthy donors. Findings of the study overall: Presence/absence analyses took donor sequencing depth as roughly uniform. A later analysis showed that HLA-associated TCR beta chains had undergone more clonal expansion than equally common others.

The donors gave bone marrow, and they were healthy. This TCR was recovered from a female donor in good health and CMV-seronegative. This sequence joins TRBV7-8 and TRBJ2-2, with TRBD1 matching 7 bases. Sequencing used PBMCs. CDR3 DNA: TGTGCCAGCAGCTTAGGTACGACAGGGATAAACACCGGGGAGCTGTTTTTT. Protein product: CASSLGTTGINTGELFF.